What follows are 8 T cell receptor beta chains derived from one specimen sequenced in a study of Ad26.COV2.S vaccination and SARS-CoV-2 variants. Measured with immunoSEQ multiplex PCR; TCRdb has only the in-frame clones, and not every one. The table lists about 410,000 clones, over 80% of them singletons. The treatment is: some 20 received Ad26.COV2.S at low or high dose, single or two shots; several received placebo; per-sample allocation not given. Samples analyzed were those drawn on day 63 after the first vaccine or placebo injection. This specimen was peripheral blood, taken in a trial of Ad26.COV2.S vaccine versus placebo. The receptors were sampled from a person aged 18-60 years who received the Ad26.COV2.S COVID-19 vaccine or a placebo.

The chain joins TRBV7-6 to TRBJ1-1; no reliable D call. Germline V gene sequence: CDR1 SGHVS, CDR2 FNYEAQ. Trimming removed 5 bases at V and 0 bases at J, with 16 bases between. The CDR3 extends over 16 amino acids. The CDR3 DNA reads TGTGCCAGCAGCCTAGGGCCGGACCTTATGAACACTGAAGCTTTCTTT. It translates to CASSLGPDLMNTEAFF.

The genes are TRBV21-1 and TRBJ2-7; the table calls TRBD2, which could not be checked here. TRBV21-1 is annotated as a pseudogene. The CDR3 runs 15 residues. DNA of the CDR3: TGTGCCAGCACCAGCAAGCGGACGGAATCCTACGAGCAGTACTTC. Translation gives CASTSKRTESYEQYF.

This clone appeared a single time. The chain recombines TRBV10-3 with TRBJ1-6, with 9 bases fitting TRBD1. The V gene's germline CDR1 is ENHRY and CDR2 SYGVKD. This CDR3 has 15 amino acids. Germline trimming cut 3 bases from V and 9 bases from J; bases unmatched to any gene: 6. CDR3 sequence: CAISDDGQGRSPLHF. The CDR3 nucleotides read TGTGCCATCAGTGATGACGGACAGGGGCGTTCACCCCTCCACTTT.

V usage is TRBV7-2 and J usage is TRBJ2-3; maybe TRBD2 (5 bases). This CDR3 region has 13 residues. Germline assignment: CDR1 SGHTA and CDR2 FQGNSA. V dropped 6 bases and J dropped 4 bases, with 11 bases sitting between them. CDR3: CASRTRTADTQYF. In DNA, the CDR3 is TGTGCCAGCAGAACTAGGACCGCAGATACGCAGTATTTT.

This clone was detected once. V usage is TRBV2 and J usage is TRBJ2-1, with 12 bases lining up with TRBD2. Germline V gives CDR1 SNHLY, CDR2 FYNNEI. CDR3 length: 15 residues. V was pared by 2 bases and J by 6 bases, with 2 bases of the junction left unmatched. This CDR3 reads CASSELLAGGNEQFF. The CDR3 nucleotides read TGTGCCAGCAGTGAATTACTAGCGGGGGGCAATGAGCAGTTCTTC.

The chain combines TRBV9 with TRBJ1-6; 7 bases fit TRBD1. The trim removed 3 bases at V and 10 bases at J, leaving 7 bases unmatched. From germline, CDR1 is SGDLS and CDR2 YYNGEE. The CDR3 loop spans 14 amino acids. The CDR3 DNA follows: TGTGCCAGCAGCGAGGGACAGTCGGCATCACCCCTCCACTTT. Its protein is CASSEGQSASPLHF.

V usage is TRBV5-1 and J usage is TRBJ2-1; D is undetermined. The CDR3 consists of 11 residues. With 4 bases removed from V and 6 bases from J, the gap between germline ends came to 5 bases. Germline V gives CDR1 SGHRS, CDR2 YFSETQ. This CDR3 reads CASSQANEQFF. The CDR3 DNA is TGCGCCAGCAGCCAAGCCAATGAGCAGTTCTTC.

CDR3 amino acids: CASSPPGAGNQPQHF. Written as DNA, the CDR3 is TGTGCCAGCAGCCCCCCGGGGGCAGGCAATCAGCCCCAGCATTTT. This chain links TRBV7-9 with TRBJ1-5, with D perhaps matching TRBD1 (6 bases). The CDR3 covers 15 residues. CDR1 is SEHNR, CDR2 FQNEAQ, per germline (reference sequence). V was shortened by 5 bases and J by 2 bases, with 13 bases between the two germline ends.